This TCR beta chain was found in a study of blood T cells in healthy people across ages. A J-beta primer mix and a sample-barcoded 5' primer were used in a second PCR of about 6 to 12 cycles. MiXCR was run by TCRdb on the 5' RACE reads, yielding one entry per CDR3 protein. The sample consists of 800,000 or so distinct CDR3 sequences, roughly 25% of them appearing once. This clonotype was counted between two and nine times. Its target is not known. General study results and limits: Higher diversity and more naive CD4+ cells were features of long-lived donors, compared to aged donors.

Per germline, CDR1 SGDLS and CDR2 YYNGEE. V was pared by 6 bases and J by 7 bases, with 11 bases of the junction left unmatched. The length of the CDR3 is 15 residues. These data were likewise used in another study, on T cells of mothers and their children. That report adds: Donation came from three healthy Caucasian mothers together with their six children. Reads recorded for TCR beta CDR3 numbered over 8.5 million per mother and several million per child.

This TCR derives from a boy under 18 in good health. The sequenced material came from blood. This rearrangement joins TRBV9 to TRBJ1-4; 8 nucleotides line up with TRBD1. Written as DNA, the CDR3 is TGTGCCAGCACCAGATTCGGACAGGGAGGTGAAAAACTGTTTTTT. This translates into CASTRFGQGGEKLFF.